This TCR beta chain was identified during a study of T cells expressing NK-cell markers. Study-level background: TCR beta repertoires came from sorted CD3+CD56+NKG2C+, CD3+CD56+NKG2C- and CD3+CD56-NKG2C+ T cells. Within the sequenced cohort of eight donors, seven exhibited HCMV seropositivity and one was seronegative.

About this clonotype itself: What it binds is not known.

Overall study findings and caveats: In roughly 6 donors, dominant CD3+CD56+NKG2C+ clones formed about 1.0-7.5% of CD8+ cells.

Reanalyzing the 5' RACE reads, TCRdb keeps one entry per CDR3 protein, without DNA. Its clone listing holds 140,000 to 150,000 distinct CDR3 sequences. Germline values: CDR1 MGHRA, CDR2 YSYEKL. This CDR3 contains 17 residues. The sample consisted of blood T cells: a sorted CD56 or NKG2C T cell subset, CD4+ or CD8+ T cells, or bulk PBMC T cells (not recorded which). This TCR was sampled from a young man in good health. The chain employs TRBV4-1 and TRBJ2-2. The chain's CDR3 is CASSQEDRRASTGELFF.